These 31 T cell receptor beta chains originate from one sample sequenced in a study of technical replicates of blood from a few donors. Profiled with immunoSEQ multiplex PCR; TCRdb holds only in-frame clones, not every one. The sample gives around 81,000 clones, almost 96% of which show up once; roughly 0.4% is in the top ten. The source material was T cells isolated from PBMCs. Every receptor here comes from a human donor in good health.

The rearrangement uses TRBV11-3 and TRBJ2-7; 9 nucleotides align to TRBD2. This CDR3 region has 16 residues. Trimming took 5 bases from V and 6 from J; bases not matched to a gene: 14. Germline CDR1 and CDR2: SGHNT and YENEEA. The CDR3 here is CASSQTPGVAGVEQYF. The CDR3 nucleotides are TGTGCCAGCAGCCAAACCCCCGGAGTAGCGGGAGTCGAGCAGTACTTC.

This clone was seen only once. The gene calls are TRBV29-1 and TRBJ2-1; tentative D call: TRBD1 (5 bases). The CDR3 has 18 residues. The germline V and J ends were trimmed by 5 bases and 8 bases, with 31 bases remaining between them. The germline V gene has CDR1 SQVTM and CDR2 ANQGSEA. The CDR3 DNA sequence: TGCAGCGTTCGTTGGGGTCCCCCTGGCTTTTCAAGGGGCTATGAGCAGTTCTTC. This codes for CSVRWGPPGFSRGYEQFF.

The chain carries TRBV4-3 and TRBJ1-5; D unclear. Trimming removed 3 bases from V and 0 bases from J, with 12 bases in between. This CDR3 spans 16 amino acids. The germline V gene has CDR1 LGHNA and CDR2 YSLEER. CDR3 nucleotides: TGCGCCAGCAGCCAGGAGTCGTACTCTAGCAATCAGCCCCAGCATTTT. This codes for CASSQESYSSNQPQHF.

The gene calls are TRBV9 and TRBJ1-2, with a weak D call TRBD1 (6 bases). The CDR3 length is 17 residues. V was shortened by 4 bases and J by 4 bases, with 23 bases between the two germline ends. CDR1 and CDR2 from the germline V gene are SGDLS and YYNGEE. CDR3: CASSPERGSPLSYGYTF. The CDR3 nucleotides are TGTGCCAGCAGCCCCGAAAGGGGGAGCCCCCTTAGCTATGGCTACACCTTC.

CDR3 loop: CASSVFPRQGVTGELFF. CDR3 DNA: TGTGCCAGCAGCGTATTCCCCCGACAGGGGGTCACCGGGGAGCTGTTTTTT. This chain links TRBV9 with TRBJ2-2, with TRBD1 identical over 9 bases. CDR3 length: 17 amino acids. Per germline, CDR1 SGDLS and CDR2 YYNGEE. The J segment lost 4 bases and the V segment lost 1 base, leaving 8 bases of the junction unmatched.

The gene calls are TRBV28 and TRBJ2-7; 11 bases fit TRBD2. Germline CDR1 reads MDHEN; CDR2 reads SYDVKM. V gave up 5 bases and J gave up 6 bases; unmatched junction bases: 12. The CDR3 runs to 16 residues. CDR3 amino acids: CASSPTDLAGGPEQYF. The CDR3, as DNA: TGTGCCAGCAGTCCGACGGATCTAGCGGGAGGACCCGAGCAGTACTTC.

This clone has a single count. The chain employs TRBV4-2 and TRBJ1-1; D not resolved. The ends were cut back, 3 bases at V and 5 bases at J, with 13 bases in the middle. Germline V gene lookup returns CDR1 LGHNA and CDR2 YNFKEQ. The CDR3 has 14 residues. This CDR3 is CASSQGVAKTEAFF. The DNA for the CDR3 is TGTGCCAGCAGCCAGGGAGTAGCAAAGACTGAAGCTTTCTTT.

V usage is TRBV28 and J usage is TRBJ1-4; D possibly corresponds to TRBD1 (5 bases). CDR3 length: 16 residues. In germline, CDR1 is MDHEN, CDR2 SYDVKM. The V gene lost 4 bases and the J gene lost 0 bases, with 12 bases spanning the gap. CDR3 loop: CASSSTDSTTNEKLFF. The CDR3 nucleotides read TGTGCCAGCAGTTCGACCGACAGCACAACTAATGAAAAACTGTTTTTT.

J is TRBJ2-2 and V is TRBV2; 15 positions match TRBD2. Germline assignment: CDR1 SNHLY and CDR2 FYNNEI. The V gene end was trimmed by 4 bases and the J gene end by 5 bases; junction bases not matched to a gene: 2. There are 16 residues in the CDR3. The chain's CDR3 is CASSGTSGRGTGELFF. DNA for the CDR3: TGTGCCAGCAGTGGGACTAGCGGGAGGGGTACCGGGGAGCTGTTTTTT.

The genes are TRBV29-1 and TRBJ2-7; TRBD1 matches at 8 bases. In germline, CDR1 is SQVTM, CDR2 ANQGSEA. This CDR3 has 13 amino acids. V dropped 4 bases and J dropped 7; count of bases not matched to a gene: 9. In nucleotides, the CDR3 is TGCAGCGTTGTGAGGCAGGGGGCAGGAGAGCAGTACTTC. As protein: CSVVRQGAGEQYF.

The chain links TRBV4-1 to TRBJ2-3, with no clear D. Trimming stripped 3 bases from V and 0 bases from J, with 16 bases between. The CDR3 sequence is 17 residues long. Germline loops: CDR1 MGHRA, CDR2 YSYEKL. The CDR3 DNA reads TGCGCCAGCAGCCAGCACCGAATCGAGACTAGCACAGATACGCAGTATTTT. This codes for CASSQHRIETSTDTQYF.

This clone was found once. This chain connects TRBV6-5 to TRBJ2-1, with D perhaps matching TRBD2 (5 bases). This CDR3 contains 12 residues. Germline CDR1 MNHEY, CDR2 SVGAGI. Trimming shortened V by 3 bases and J by 9 bases, and 9 bases separated the two germline ends. CDR3: CASSYFSGEQFF. CDR3 DNA: TGTGCCAGCAGTTATTTCAGCGGTGAGCAGTTCTTC.

The chain links TRBV7-8 to TRBJ1-5; D is unresolved. The CDR3 has 15 residues. Trimming removed 5 bases from V and 0 bases from J, with 11 bases in between. From germline, CDR1 is SGHVS and CDR2 FQNEAQ. CDR3 in amino acids: CASSGTGYSNQPQHF. The DNA for the CDR3 is TGTGCCAGCAGCGGTACGGGATATAGCAATCAGCCCCAGCATTTT. Based on the CDR3 plus reference TRBV7-8 and TRBJ1-5, the full variable domain is GAGVSQSPRYKVAKRGQDVALRCDPISGHVSLFWYQQALGQGPEFLTYFQNEAQLDKSGLPSDRFFAERPEGSVSTLKIQRTQQEDSAVYLCASSGTGYSNQPQHFGDGTRLSIL.

The V call is TRBV28, the J call TRBJ1-2; D is unresolved. Deletions cut 5 bases from V and 0 bases from J, with 7 bases between. The germline gives CDR1 MDHEN, CDR2 SYDVKM. The CDR3 is made up of 13 amino acids. The CDR3 DNA reads TGTGCCAGCAGTCTAGGTGCTAACTATGGCTACACCTTC. It translates to CASSLGANYGYTF.

This chain connects TRBV10-3 to TRBJ1-2, with D perhaps TRBD1 (6 bases). CDR1 is ENHRY and CDR2 is SYGVKD in the germline V gene. The CDR3 totals 17 residues. Trimming stripped 0 bases from V and 2 bases from J, with 16 bases between. CDR3 DNA sequence: TGTGCCATCAGTGAGTCGAAGGGGGTTTCTTTAAACTATGGCTACACCTTC. Residues: CAISESKGVSLNYGYTF.

The rearrangement links TRBV4-2 to TRBJ2-1; possibly TRBD1 for D (6 bases). The V end lost 8 bases, the J end lost 6 bases, and 14 bases lay between the germline ends. Germline V gene data show CDR1 as LGHNA and CDR2 as YNFKEQ. This CDR3 contains 13 residues. The CDR3 reads CASQGLTVNEQFF. The CDR3 nucleotides read TGTGCCAGCCAGGGGCTAACCGTCAATGAGCAGTTCTTC.

The chain combines TRBV9 with TRBJ2-7; 7 nucleotides align to TRBD1. The CDR3 consists of 13 residues. V shed 0 bases and J 6 bases; nucleotides not matched to a gene: 3. Germline assignment: CDR1 SGDLS and CDR2 YYNGEE. This chain's CDR3 is CASSVGWTGEQYF. Here the CDR3 DNA reads TGTGCCAGCAGCGTAGGTTGGACAGGCGAGCAGTACTTC.

This chain uses TRBV9 with TRBJ1-2; D is possibly TRBD1 (5 bases). CDR1 and CDR2 from the germline V gene are SGDLS and YYNGEE. The V and J ends lost 3 bases and 6 bases respectively, with 15 bases between them. The CDR3 extends over 14 amino acids. In nucleotides, the CDR3 is TGTGCCAGCAGCGCAGAGACAGTCACCGATGGCTACACCTTC. This gives the protein CASSAETVTDGYTF.

V and J are TRBV9 and TRBJ2-7; TRBD1 matches at 10 bases. The germline V gene encodes CDR1 SGDLS and CDR2 YYNGEE. Unmatched junction bases numbered 9, after V lost 0 bases and J lost 3 bases. CDR3 length: 17 residues. This CDR3 reads CASSVAPSGQGIYEQYF. The CDR3 DNA sequence: TGTGCCAGCAGCGTAGCCCCTTCGGGACAGGGGATCTACGAGCAGTACTTC.

The chain recombines TRBV27 with TRBJ2-7, with D unclear. V lost 4 bases and J lost 5, with 6 bases in between. The germline CDR1 and CDR2 sequences are MNHEY and SMNVEV (reference sequence). The CDR3 consists of 11 residues. The CDR3, as DNA: TGTGCCAGCAGTTCAGGAAACGAGCAGTACTTC. Translating it yields CASSSGNEQYF.

V and J are TRBV19 and TRBJ2-7, with D possibly matching TRBD1 (6 bases). CDR3 size: 13 residues. The germline V gene encodes CDR1 LNHDA and CDR2 SQIVND (reference sequence). V was shortened by 6 bases and J by 6 bases, with 15 bases between the two germline ends. In DNA form, the CDR3 reads TGTGCCAGTAGGATAACAGGGCGTGGCGAGCAGTACTTC. Translation gives CASRITGRGEQYF.

The rearrangement links TRBV19 to TRBJ2-1; TRBD2 matches 8 bases. The CDR3 is 15 amino acids. The germline V gene encodes CDR1 LNHDA and CDR2 SQIVND (reference sequence). V trimming: 3 bases; J trimming: 3 bases; junction bases outside the gene matches: 4. CDR3 loop: CASSISREGYNEQFF. Here the CDR3 DNA reads TGTGCCAGTAGTATTAGCCGGGAGGGCTACAATGAGCAGTTCTTC. The entire variable domain, with the rest obtained from reference TRBV19 and TRBJ2-1, is as follows: DGGITQSPKYLFRKEGQNVTLSCEQNLNHDAMYWYRQDPGQGLRLIYYSQIVNDFQKGDIAEGYSVSREKKESFPLTVTSAQKNPTAFYLCASSISREGYNEQFFGPGTRLTVL.

This clone has only one observation. The genes are TRBV19 and TRBJ2-5; 7 nucleotides line up with TRBD2. J gave up 2 bases and V 4 bases, and 7 bases lay outside the gene matches. Per germline, CDR1 LNHDA and CDR2 SQIVND (reference sequence). CDR3 length: 15 amino acids. The CDR3 coding sequence is TGTGCCAGTAGTACCCTACTAGCGACGCAAGAGACCCAGTACTTC. It is translated as CASSTLLATQETQYF. The variable domain in full, completed from reference TRBV19 and TRBJ2-5, reads DGGITQSPKYLFRKEGQNVTLSCEQNLNHDAMYWYRQDPGQGLRLIYYSQIVNDFQKGDIAEGYSVSREKKESFPLTVTSAQKNPTAFYLCASSTLLATQETQYFGPGTRLLVL.

Here the CDR3 reads CASSPRSSYNEQFF. DNA of the CDR3: TGTGCCAGCTCACCAAGGAGCTCCTACAATGAGCAGTTCTTC. The chain carries TRBV18 and TRBJ2-1, with D hard to call. V dropped 2 bases and J dropped 0 bases, with 5 bases sitting between them. The CDR3 has 14 amino acids. Looked up from germline, CDR1 is KGHSH and CDR2 is LQKENI.

This clone was recorded once. Here the CDR3 reads CASSLATSGRETQYF. The DNA of the CDR3 is TGTGCCAGCAGCTTAGCAACTAGCGGGAGGGAGACCCAGTACTTC. The chain joins TRBV7-2 to TRBJ2-5; TRBD2 matches 12 bases. J was trimmed by 5 bases and V by 0 bases; bases with no gene match: 1. CDR1 SGHTA and CDR2 FQGNSA come from the germline V gene. CDR3 size: 15 residues.

J is TRBJ2-3 and V is TRBV9; 7 bases align to TRBD2. This CDR3 has 13 residues. V lost 3 bases, J lost 6 bases, and 4 bases stayed unmatched. Looked up from germline, CDR1 is SGDLS and CDR2 is YYNGEE. CDR3 sequence reads: CASSARGEDTQYF. The CDR3 coding sequence is TGTGCCAGCAGCGCCCGGGGGGAGGATACGCAGTATTTT.

The chain uses TRBV4-1 and TRBJ2-7; perhaps TRBD2 as D (5 bases). The CDR3 consists of 15 residues. From germline, CDR1 is MGHRA and CDR2 YSYEKL. Trimming pared 0 bases from V and 2 bases from J, leaving 11 bases between. The CDR3 DNA sequence: TGCGCCAGCAGCCAAGAATCAGCGGCCACCTACGAGCAGTACTTC. Amino acid sequence: CASSQESAATYEQYF.

V is TRBV14 and J is TRBJ2-7; tentatively, D is TRBD1 (6 bases). The CDR3 has 15 residues. With 4 bases removed from V and 0 bases from J, the gap between germline ends came to 13 bases. The germline gives CDR1 SGHDN, CDR2 FVKESK. The CDR3 protein is CASSRRGGFSYEQYF. The CDR3 DNA follows: TGTGCCAGCAGCCGGAGAGGGGGATTCTCCTACGAGCAGTACTTC.

A single count supports this clone. The chain recombines TRBV6-1 with TRBJ2-3; 9 bases map to TRBD2. J was trimmed by 2 bases and V by 3 bases; bases with no gene match: 3. This CDR3 region has 15 residues. Germline assignment: CDR1 MNHNS and CDR2 SASEGT. CDR3 DNA sequence: TGTGCCAGCAGTGACTCTAGCGGGATCACAGATACGCAGTATTTT. Its translation: CASSDSSGITDTQYF.

The V gene is TRBV5-4, the J gene TRBJ2-3; D remains unclear. Trimming took off 2 bases at V and 2 bases at J, with 9 bases between the two ends. Germline V gives CDR1 SGHNT, CDR2 YYREEE (reference sequence). The CDR3 has 14 amino acids. CDR3 loop: CASSLGGLTDTQYF. As DNA, the CDR3 is TGTGCCAGCAGCTTAGGCGGCCTCACAGATACGCAGTATTTT.

This clone appeared a single time. The chain recombines TRBV2 with TRBJ2-1; perhaps TRBD2 as D (5 bases). Per germline, CDR1 SNHLY and CDR2 FYNNEI. V was shortened by 8 bases and J by 1 base, with 9 bases between the two germline ends. The CDR3 runs to 13 residues. The CDR3 region is CASSGVSYNEQFF. The CDR3 DNA reads TGTGCCAGCTCCGGGGTGTCCTACAATGAGCAGTTCTTC.